Listed here are 22 T cell receptor beta chains from one sample, sequenced in a study of T cell responses to AZD1222 COVID-19 vaccine. Measured with immunoSEQ multiplex PCR; TCRdb has only the in-frame clones, and not every one. The table includes approximately 75,000 clones, roughly 84% detected once. Material: peripheral blood, obtained 28 days after the second AZD1222 dose. The receptors stem from an adult who received the AZD1222 COVID-19 vaccine.

CDR3 protein: CASSVVPDRGSYGYTF. The CDR3 nucleotides are TGTGCCAGCAGCGTAGTTCCTGACAGGGGAAGCTATGGCTACACCTTC. V usage is TRBV9 and J usage is TRBJ1-2; TRBD1 agrees at 8 bases. From germline, CDR1 is SGDLS and CDR2 YYNGEE. The CDR3 contains 16 residues. The trim removed 0 bases at V and 4 bases at J, leaving 8 bases unmatched.

V usage is TRBV5-1 and J usage is TRBJ1-4; possible D gene TRBD1, 6 bases. Trimming removed 4 bases at V and 4 bases at J, with 11 bases between. CDR3 length: 14 amino acids. Germline-derived CDR1 and CDR2 are SGHRS and YFSETQ. CDR3 in amino acids: CASSTEGGNEKLFF. For the CDR3, the DNA is TGCGCCAGCAGCACCGAAGGGGGTAATGAAAAACTGTTTTTT.

This chain joins TRBV7-2 and TRBJ1-2; TRBD1 matches 7 bases. V dropped 3 bases and J dropped 0; count of bases not matched to a gene: 4. This CDR3 has 15 amino acids. CDR1 is SGHTA, CDR2 FQGNSA, per germline. The chain's CDR3 is CASSFGTATNYGYTF. CDR3 bases: TGTGCCAGCAGCTTCGGGACAGCGACTAACTATGGCTACACCTTC.

CDR3 DNA: TGTGCCAGCAGCCTTAGCCGCGGACCCACAGATACGCAGTATTTT. Protein sequence: CASSLSRGPTDTQYF. The genes are TRBV7-2 and TRBJ2-3; D uncertain. Germline-derived CDR1 and CDR2 are SGHTA and FQGNSA. The CDR3 consists of 15 residues. V was shortened by 5 bases and J by 2 bases, with 14 bases between the two germline ends.

The chain has TRBV5-5 and TRBJ2-1, with TRBD1 matching 7 bases. The CDR3 covers 14 residues. The V gene's germline CDR1 is SGHKS and CDR2 YYEKEE (reference sequence). V was pared by 2 bases and J by 7 bases, with 6 bases of the junction left unmatched. The CDR3 reads CASSFRGRRNEQFF. The CDR3 DNA sequence: TGTGCCAGCAGCTTTAGGGGGCGCAGAAATGAGCAGTTCTTC.

This chain joins TRBV6-1 and TRBJ2-7; D perhaps matches TRBD1 (6 bases). The CDR3 extends over 13 amino acids. V was pared by 3 bases and J by 6 bases, with 12 bases between. Germline-derived CDR1 and CDR2 are MNHNS and SASEGT. The CDR3 sequence: CASSDGTTGEQYF. The DNA for the CDR3 is TGTGCCAGCAGTGACGGGACAACCGGCGAGCAGTACTTC.

The chain employs TRBV19 and TRBJ1-5; possibly TRBD1 for D (6 bases). Germline V lookup: CDR1 LNHDA, CDR2 SQIVND (reference sequence). CDR3 length: 14 amino acids. V was pared by 1 base and J by 3 bases, with 7 bases between. The CDR3 nucleotides read TGTGCCAGTAGTATAGGGGACAACAATCAGCCCCAGCATTTT. Translating it yields CASSIGDNNQPQHF.

The rearrangement links TRBV7-2 to TRBJ1-6; D gene ambiguous. CDR1 is SGHTA and CDR2 is FQGNSA in the germline V gene. Trimming stripped 5 bases from V and 5 bases from J, with 13 bases between. The CDR3 runs 15 residues. CDR3 residues: CASSLVHGDNSPLHF. CDR3 bases: TGTGCCAGCAGCCTTGTTCACGGGGATAATTCACCCCTCCACTTT.

The V call is TRBV7-9, the J call TRBJ2-7, with D perhaps assigned TRBD1 or TRBD2 (5 bases each). The CDR3 sequence is 16 residues long. Trimming removed 1 base at V and 6 bases at J, with 19 bases between. From germline, CDR1 is SEHNR and CDR2 FQNEAQ (reference sequence). The chain's CDR3 is CASSLEGSWFHCEQYF. In DNA form, the CDR3 reads TGTGCCAGCAGCTTAGAGGGGAGTTGGTTTCACTGCGAGCAGTACTTC. The full variable domain, rest sourced from reference TRBV7-9 and TRBJ2-7, is DTGVSQNPRHKITKRGQNVTFRCDPISEHNRLYWYRQTLGQGPEFLTYFQNEAQLEKSRLLSDRFSAERPKGSFSTLEIQRTEQGDSAMYLCASSLEGSWFHCEQYFGPGTRLTVT.

The chain joins TRBV11-2 to TRBJ1-1; tentative D call: TRBD1 (5 bases). The ends were cut back, 3 bases at V and 7 bases at J, with 15 bases in the middle. Germline-derived CDR1 and CDR2 are SGHAT and FQNNGV. This CDR3 spans 14 amino acids. The CDR3 spells CASSFTGALYEAFF. Here the CDR3 DNA reads TGTGCCAGCAGCTTCACAGGAGCCCTATATGAAGCTTTCTTT.

The chain links TRBV3-1 (or the pseudogene TRBV3-2) to TRBJ1-6; D might be TRBD1 (5 bases). V lost 0 bases and J 6 bases, leaving 9 bases between the germline ends. The CDR3 is 15 residues long. The germline CDR1 and CDR2 sequences are LGHDT and YNNKEL (reference sequence). The CDR3 bases are TGTGCCAGCAGCCAAGATGCAAGGGGTAATTCACCCCTCCACTTT. Residues: CASSQDARGNSPLHF.

The chain recombines TRBV19 with TRBJ2-2; D call uncertain. The CDR3 spans 12 residues. Germline V CDR1 and CDR2: LNHDA, SQIVND (reference sequence). Trimming took 1 base from V and 6 from J, leaving 3 bases between them. The CDR3 protein is CASSIGPGELFF. The CDR3 coding sequence is TGTGCCAGTAGTATAGGTCCCGGGGAGCTGTTTTTT.

The chain recombines TRBV9 with TRBJ2-3, with unresolved D. The germline V gene has CDR1 SGDLS and CDR2 YYNGEE. The CDR3 is made up of 15 amino acids. V lost 3 bases and J lost 2, with 13 bases in between. In DNA, the CDR3 is TGTGCCAGCAGCGCCTGGGGATCTCTCACAGATACGCAGTATTTT. Its protein is CASSAWGSLTDTQYF. Using reference TRBV9 and TRBJ2-3 for the parts outside the CDR3, the full variable domain is DSGVTQTPKHLITATGQRVTLRCSPRSGDLSVYWYQQSLDQGLQFLIQYYNGEERAKGNILERFSAQQFPDLHSELNLSSLELGDSALYFCASSAWGSLTDTQYFGPGTRLTVL.

This rearrangement joins TRBV14 to TRBJ1-1; D is ambiguous. Trimming left V 6 bases short and J 9 bases short, with 14 bases between. This CDR3 has 12 amino acids. Germline assignment: CDR1 SGHDN and CDR2 FVKESK. CDR3 sequence reads: CASSTARSQAFF. The CDR3 nucleotides read TGTGCCAGCAGTACCGCGAGGAGTCAAGCTTTCTTT.

The gene calls are TRBV18 and TRBJ2-7; the D gene is possibly TRBD2 (5 bases). Trimming took off 4 bases at V and 3 bases at J, with 10 bases between the two ends. CDR1 and CDR2 (germline): KGHSH, LQKENI. This CDR3 comprises 13 residues. CDR3 bases: TGTGCCAGCTCACGCGACGGACTCTACGAGCAGTACTTC. It encodes CASSRDGLYEQYF.

The chain couples TRBV7-9 to TRBJ1-1; D is ambiguous. Germline lookup yields CDR1 SEHNR and CDR2 FQNEAQ (reference sequence). There are 13 residues in the CDR3. V gave up 2 bases and J gave up 4 bases, with 8 bases separating them. The CDR3 spells CASSLSVFTEAFF. DNA of the CDR3: TGTGCCAGCAGCTTATCAGTGTTCACTGAAGCTTTCTTT.

This chain joins TRBV29-1 and TRBJ1-1, with D possibly TRBD1 on 5 matching bases. From germline, CDR1 is SQVTM and CDR2 ANQGSEA. V lost 5 bases, J lost 1 base, and 14 bases lay in between. The CDR3 covers 14 residues. The CDR3 bases are TGCAGCGTTCAAAGATGGCAGGGGAACACTGAAGCTTTCTTT. Amino acids: CSVQRWQGNTEAFF. Combining the CDR3 with reference TRBV29-1 and TRBJ1-1 gives the whole variable domain SAVISQKPSRDICQRGTSLTIQCQVDSQVTMMFWYRQQPGQSLTLIATANQGSEATYESGFVIDKFPISRPNLTFSTLTVSNMSPEDSSIYLCSVQRWQGNTEAFFGQGTRLTVV.

In the case of this clone: Other DNA sequences of this sample code for an identical CDR3. V is TRBV7-9 and J is TRBJ2-7; D not resolved. This CDR3 is built from 11 residues. In germline, CDR1 is SEHNR, CDR2 FQNEAQ (reference sequence). Deletions cut 2 bases from V and 4 bases from J, with 3 bases between. The CDR3 region is CASSLSYEQYF. In DNA, the CDR3 is TGTGCCAGCAGCTTATCATACGAGCAGTACTTC.

The chain joins TRBV5-5 to TRBJ1-1; 7 nucleotides align to TRBD1. This CDR3 region has 14 residues. Trimming took 4 bases from V and 2 from J; bases not matched to a gene: 5. From germline, CDR1 is SGHKS and CDR2 YYEKEE (reference sequence). The CDR3 spells CASSPGTANTEAFF. The CDR3 DNA is TGTGCCAGCAGCCCTGGGACAGCTAACACTGAAGCTTTCTTT.

V is TRBV27 and J is TRBJ2-1; TRBD1 aligns across 10 bases. The CDR3 has 16 amino acids. With V trimmed by 5 bases and J by 1 base, 5 bases remained unmatched. CDR1 is MNHEY and CDR2 is SMNVEV in the germline V gene (reference sequence). The CDR3 DNA reads TGTGCCAGCAGTAAGCCGGGACAGGGGTCCTACAATGAGCAGTTCTTC. Its protein product is CASSKPGQGSYNEQFF.

The chain combines TRBV6-5 with TRBJ1-6; D is possibly TRBD1 (5 bases). Germline-derived CDR1 and CDR2 are MNHEY and SVGAGI. The V end was cut by 4 bases, the J end by 4 bases, with 14 bases between. The CDR3 consists of 16 residues. The CDR3 DNA is TGTGCCAGCAGTTTCAACTCTGGGGGGTATAATTCACCCCTCCACTTT. Translated: CASSFNSGGYNSPLHF.

The V call is TRBV28, the J call TRBJ2-1, with TRBD1 identical over 9 bases. The J segment lost 5 bases and the V segment lost 2 bases, leaving 7 bases of the junction unmatched. Germline V CDR1 and CDR2: MDHEN, SYDVKM. This CDR3 is built from 16 residues. The CDR3 DNA reads TGTGCCAGCAGTTTACCCGGACAGGGGCCGCACAATGAGCAGTTCTTC. Residues: CASSLPGQGPHNEQFF.